This T cell receptor beta chain was obtained from a study of blood T cell repertoires in COVID-19. For the study at large: Spain, Italy and the United States supplied samples that represented acute and convalescent COVID-19. PBMCs, B-cell-depleted T cells, or T cells provided the cDNA or gDNA that made up the material.

Original processing methods: Reference gene primer amplification gave nucleated cell count estimates. TCRdb's copy holds only in-frame clones and misses some; the assay was immunoSEQ multiplex PCR. Clone size and the V and J calls come from that table; the DNA yielded D and trimming. The sample lists about 120,000 clones; about 90% were seen once. Trimming shortened V by 8 bases and J by 2 bases, and 12 bases separated the two germline ends. CDR3 length: 13 residues. The germline V gene has CDR1 KGHSH and CDR2 LQKENI. The sample was peripheral blood. The sequence derives from a human donor in a cohort sampled during active COVID-19. The genes are TRBV18 and TRBJ1-2; a weak D match, TRBD1 (6 bases). For the CDR3, the DNA is TGTGCCAGCACCCCAGACAGGAACTATGGCTACACCTTC. Protein: CASTPDRNYGYTF.